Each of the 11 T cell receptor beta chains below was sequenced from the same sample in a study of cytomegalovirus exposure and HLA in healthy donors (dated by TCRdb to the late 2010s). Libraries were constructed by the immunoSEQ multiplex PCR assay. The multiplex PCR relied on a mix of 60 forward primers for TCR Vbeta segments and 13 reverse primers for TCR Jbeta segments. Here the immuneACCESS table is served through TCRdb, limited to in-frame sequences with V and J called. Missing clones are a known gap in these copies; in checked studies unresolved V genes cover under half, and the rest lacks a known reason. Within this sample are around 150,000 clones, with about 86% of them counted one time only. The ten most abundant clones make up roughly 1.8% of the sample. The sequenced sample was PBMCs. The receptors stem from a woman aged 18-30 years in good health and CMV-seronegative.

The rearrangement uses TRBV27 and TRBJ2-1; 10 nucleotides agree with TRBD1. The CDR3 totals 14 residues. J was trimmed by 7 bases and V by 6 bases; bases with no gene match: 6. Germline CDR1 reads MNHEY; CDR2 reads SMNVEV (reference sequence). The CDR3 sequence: CASRGDRGWNEQFF. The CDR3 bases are TGTGCCAGCAGAGGGGACAGGGGCTGGAATGAGCAGTTCTTC.

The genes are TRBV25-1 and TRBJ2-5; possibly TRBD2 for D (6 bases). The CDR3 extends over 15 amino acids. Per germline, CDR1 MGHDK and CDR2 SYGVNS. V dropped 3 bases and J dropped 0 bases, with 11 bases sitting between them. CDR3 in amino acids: CASSDWDWDQETQYF. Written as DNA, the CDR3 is TGTGCCAGCAGTGACTGGGACTGGGACCAAGAGACCCAGTACTTC. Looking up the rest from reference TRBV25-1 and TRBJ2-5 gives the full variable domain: EADIYQTPRYLVIGTGKKITLECSQTMGHDKMYWYQQDPGMELHLIHYSYGVNSTEKGDLSSESTVSRIRTEHFPLTLESARPSHTSQYLCASSDWDWDQETQYFGPGTRLLVL.

In DNA, the CDR3 is TGTGCCAGCTCACCACTTCCAGGGACGAACACCGGGGAGCTGTTTTTT. Protein sequence: CASSPLPGTNTGELFF. V is TRBV18 and J is TRBJ2-2, with TRBD1 as a possible D gene (5 bases). Trimming took 1 base from V and 0 from J, leaving 9 bases between them. Germline CDR1 KGHSH, CDR2 LQKENI. The CDR3 runs 16 residues.

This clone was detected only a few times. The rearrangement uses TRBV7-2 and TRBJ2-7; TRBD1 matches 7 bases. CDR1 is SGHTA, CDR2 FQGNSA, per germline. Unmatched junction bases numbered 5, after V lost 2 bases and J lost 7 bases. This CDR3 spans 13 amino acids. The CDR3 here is CASSLLGTEEQYF. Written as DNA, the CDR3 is TGTGCCAGCAGCTTATTGGGGACAGAGGAGCAGTACTTC.

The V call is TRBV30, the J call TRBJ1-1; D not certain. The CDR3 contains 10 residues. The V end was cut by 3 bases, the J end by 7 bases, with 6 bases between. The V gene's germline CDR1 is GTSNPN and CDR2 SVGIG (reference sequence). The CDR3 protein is CAWRRVEAFF. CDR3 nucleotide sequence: TGTGCCTGGAGAAGAGTTGAAGCTTTCTTT.

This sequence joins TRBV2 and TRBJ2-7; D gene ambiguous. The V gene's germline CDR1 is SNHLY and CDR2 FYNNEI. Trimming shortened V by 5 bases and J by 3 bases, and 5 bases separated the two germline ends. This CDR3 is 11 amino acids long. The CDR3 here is CASSPVYEQYF. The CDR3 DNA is TGTGCCAGCAGTCCAGTCTACGAGCAGTACTTC.

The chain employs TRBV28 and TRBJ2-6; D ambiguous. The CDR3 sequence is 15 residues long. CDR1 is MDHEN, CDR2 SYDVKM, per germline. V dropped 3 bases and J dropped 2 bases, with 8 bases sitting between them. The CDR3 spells CASSLLRAGANVLTF. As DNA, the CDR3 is TGTGCCAGCAGTTTGCTTAGAGCTGGGGCCAACGTCCTGACTTTC. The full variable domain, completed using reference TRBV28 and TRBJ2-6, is DVKVTQSSRYLVKRTGEKVFLECVQDMDHENMFWYRQDPGLGLRLIYFSYDVKMKEKGDIPEGYSVSREKKERFSLILESASTNQTSMYLCASSLLRAGANVLTFGAGSRLTVL.

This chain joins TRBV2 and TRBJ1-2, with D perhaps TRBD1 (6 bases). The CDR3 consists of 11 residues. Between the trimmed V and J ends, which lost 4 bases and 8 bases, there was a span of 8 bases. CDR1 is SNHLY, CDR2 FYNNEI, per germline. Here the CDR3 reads CASSAGEGYTF. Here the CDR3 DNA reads TGTGCCAGCAGTGCAGGGGAGGGCTACACCTTC.

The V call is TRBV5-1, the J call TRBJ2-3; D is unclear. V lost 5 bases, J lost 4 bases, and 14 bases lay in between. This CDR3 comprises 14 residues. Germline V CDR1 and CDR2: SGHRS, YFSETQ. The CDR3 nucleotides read TGCGCCAGCAGGCGGTCCACGGGTGCAGATACGCAGTATTTT. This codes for CASRRSTGADTQYF.

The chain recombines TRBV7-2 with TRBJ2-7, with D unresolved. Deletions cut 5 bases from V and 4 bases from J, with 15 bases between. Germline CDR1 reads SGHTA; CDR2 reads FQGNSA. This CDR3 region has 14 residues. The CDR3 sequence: CASSPTPSFYEQYF. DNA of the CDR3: TGTGCCAGCAGCCCAACACCGTCTTTTTACGAGCAGTACTTC.

DNA for the CDR3: TGTGCCAGCAGTCCGAGGGACAGTTCTAATGAAGCTTTCTTT. Protein product: CASSPRDSSNEAFF. This chain links TRBV27 with TRBJ1-1; 7 bases map to TRBD1. With V trimmed by 5 bases and J by 7 bases, 10 bases remained unmatched. The CDR3 spans 14 residues. Germline V gene sequence: CDR1 MNHEY, CDR2 SMNVEV (reference sequence).